These T cell receptor beta chains were read from a single sample in a study of blood T cells in healthy people across ages. TCRdb itself ran the 5' RACE reads through MiXCR, one entry per CDR3 protein. The profile covers over 1.5 million distinct CDR3 sequences, with roughly 50% appearing a single time and 2% to 2.5% taken by the ten largest. Specimen: blood. The receptors originated from a woman between 35 and 50 years old in good health. Each CDR3 is given with its conserved first and last residue. D genes are given only for firm matches. Clone size appears in some rows only: once, few, many, or a class for an expanded clone.

clone size | J gene | V gene | D gene | CDR3 DNA | CDR3 protein
- | TRBJ2-1 | TRBV6-1 | - | TGTGCCAGCAGGAGGGGGACTATCGAGCAGTTCTTC | CASRRGTIEQFF
few | TRBJ1-2 | TRBV6-5 | - | TGTGCCAGCAGTTACAGTCCGGGAGGCTGGGGCTACACCTTC | CASSYSPGGWGYTF
few | TRBJ2-7 | TRBV20-1 | TRBD2 | TGCAGCTGGGGGGGAACCTCCTACGAGCAGTACTTC | CSWGGTSYEQYF
- | TRBJ2-3 | TRBV29-1 | TRBD2 | TGCAGCGTCTGGACTAGCGGGGCCGCAGATACGCAGTATTTT | CSVWTSGAADTQYF
few | TRBJ2-5 | TRBV12-3/TRBV12-4 | - | TGTGCCAGCAGTACTAGTTTTCCGGAGACCCAGTACTTC | CASSTSFPETQYF
few | TRBJ1-6 | TRBV6-6 | - | TGTGCCAGCACCCAGCAAGGGAAACAGTCACCCCTCCACTTT | CASTQQGKQSPLHF
few | TRBJ1-2 | TRBV5-1 | - | TGCGCCAGCAGCCCGACAATGACAGCCAACTATGGCTACACCTTC | CASSPTMTANYGYTF
- | TRBJ2-1 | TRBV24-1 | TRBD1 | TGTGCCACCGCCTCACAGGGGGCATACAATGAGCAGTTCTTC | CATASQGAYNEQFF
- | TRBJ1-5 | TRBV20-1 | TRBD1 | TGCAGTGCTATCCCAGGCGGGACAGTAAGCAATCAGCCCCAGCATTTT | CSAIPGGTVSNQPQHF
- | TRBJ2-7 | TRBV7-8 | TRBD1 | TGTGCCAGCAGCTTTCGGACAGGGCGAGAGCAGTACTTC | CASSFRTGREQYF
- | TRBJ2-1 | TRBV4-3 | - | TGCGCCAGCAGCCAAGAGCCAGCAGTCAATGAGCAGTTCTTC | CASSQEPAVNEQFF
- | TRBJ2-1 | TRBV20-1 | TRBD2 | TGCAGTGCCCCCGGACTAGCGGTCAGTGAGCAGTTCTTC | CSAPGLAVSEQFF
- | TRBJ2-3 | TRBV9 | TRBD2 | TGTGCCAGCAGCGTAGGGCCAGCGGGGGGGCCGGGTGGTCGGTCAGATACGCAGTATTTT | CASSVGPAGGPGGRSDTQYF
- | TRBJ2-3 | TRBV5-1 | TRBD1 | TGCGCCAGCAGCTCCGCACAGGGGTGGAGCACAGATACGCAGTATTTT | CASSSAQGWSTDTQYF
few | TRBJ2-6 | TRBV7-3 | - | TGTGCCAGCAGCCCGGGTCGTACTGGGGCCAACGTCCTGACTTTC | CASSPGRTGANVLTF
- | TRBJ2-4 | TRBV29-1 | TRBD2 | TGCAGCTTTAGCGGGGGAGGCAAAAACATTCAGTACTTC | CSFSGGGKNIQYF
many | TRBJ2-5 | TRBV29-1 | TRBD1 | TGCAGCGTTTCAGCGGGACAGGGGATGCAGACCCAGTACTTC | CSVSAGQGMQTQYF
- | TRBJ2-1 | TRBV6-1 | TRBD1 | TGTGCCAGCAGTGAAGCCACAGGGGGCGTCGTCTATGAGCAGTTCTTC | CASSEATGGVVYEQFF
many | TRBJ2-3 | TRBV29-1 | - | TGCAGCGCCTGGGGGGAGAGCACAGATACGCAGTATTTT | CSAWGESTDTQYF
- | TRBJ2-7 | TRBV6-2/TRBV6-3 | TRBD1 | TGTGCCAGCAGTTACAACAGACAGGGGATTGGCGAGCAGTACTTC | CASSYNRQGIGEQYF
few | TRBJ2-3 | TRBV5-1 | TRBD1 | TGCGCCAGCAGCACGGACAGGGAGAGCGTCGGTTACACAGACACGCAGTATTTT | CASSTDRESVGYTDTQYF
- | TRBJ2-5 | TRBV9 | - | TGTGCCAGCAGCGAAGGTTGGGGGGCAGAGACCCAGTACTTC | CASSEGWGAETQYF
- | TRBJ2-1 | TRBV6-2/TRBV6-3 | - | TGTGCCAGCACCGAAGATCAGGGGACGCAGTACAATGAGCAGTTCTTC | CASTEDQGTQYNEQFF
few | TRBJ2-1 | TRBV6-5 | TRBD1 | TGTGCCAGCAGTTACTCCCGGGACAGGGCCCATGAGCAGTTCTTC | CASSYSRDRAHEQFF
few | TRBJ2-3 | TRBV20-1 | TRBD2 | TGCAGTGCCCCGACCCTAGCCGGGAGGACAGATACGCAGTATTTT | CSAPTLAGRTDTQYF
- | TRBJ2-1 | TRBV11-2 | TRBD1 | TGTGCCAGCAGCTTAGCAGGCGTTTCAGGGGGATATGAGCAGTTCTTC | CASSLAGVSGGYEQFF
few | TRBJ1-2 | TRBV5-1 | - | TGCGCCAGCAGCTTGGATGGCTCTTACCTTTATGGCTACACCTTC | CASSLDGSYLYGYTF
- | TRBJ1-1 | TRBV20-1 | TRBD1 | TGCAGTGCTGGGACAGGAGATGGTGGCACTGAAGCTTTCTTT | CSAGTGDGGTEAFF
few | TRBJ1-4 | TRBV4-3 | - | TGCGCCAGCAGTCAAGCCCCTCAGGGGAGGGGTGAAAAACTGTTTTTT | CASSQAPQGRGEKLFF
- | TRBJ2-3 | TRBV6-5 | - | TGTGCCAGCACCGGGACACCTCACACAGATACGCAGTATTTT | CASTGTPHTDTQYF
- | TRBJ2-2 | TRBV29-1 | TRBD1 | TGCAGCGTCCGGGACAGGGGTTCCACCGGGGAGCTGTTTTTT | CSVRDRGSTGELFF
once | TRBJ2-5 | TRBV6-6 | TRBD2 | TGTGCCAGCAGTCCTACACGGGGGGTTATTATCCATGAGCAGTACTTC | CASSPTRGVIIHEQYF
few | TRBJ1-4 | TRBV18 | - | TGTGCCAGCTCACCACCAGGGAGTGAAAAACTGTTTTTT | CASSPPGSEKLFF
- | TRBJ2-7 | TRBV11-2 | TRBD2 | TGTGCCAGCAGCTTAACGAGCGGGGGGTCCCGTTACAACGAGCAGTACTTC | CASSLTSGGSRYNEQYF
- | TRBJ2-7 | TRBV27 | TRBD1 | TGTGCCAGCGCCTGGACAGGGCCTGCAGGAGGGTACGAGCAGTACTTC | CASAWTGPAGGYEQYF
- | TRBJ2-1 | TRBV6-2/TRBV6-3 | - | TGTGCCAGCACCGAGGCACACTCCTACAATGAGCAGTTCTTC | CASTEAHSYNEQFF
- | TRBJ2-7 | TRBV6-1 | TRBD1 | TGTGCCAGCAGCATGCTGGACAGGGGAAACGAGCAGTACTTC | CASSMLDRGNEQYF
- | TRBJ2-1 | TRBV20-1 | TRBD2 | TGCAGTGCTAGAGAGCCTAGCGGGGCGGGGAATGAGCAGTTCTTC | CSAREPSGAGNEQFF
- | TRBJ1-4 | TRBV3-1 | TRBD1 | TGTGCCAGCAGCCACAGCTCCGGGACAGGCGAACTGGAAAAACTGTTTTTT | CASSHSSGTGELEKLFF
- | TRBJ1-2 | TRBV29-1 | TRBD1 | TGCAGCGTTGAGGGGGGACAGGGAAGGGCCTCTAACTATGGCTACACCTTC | CSVEGGQGRASNYGYTF
- | TRBJ1-1 | TRBV4-1 | - | TGCGCCAGCAGCCACGGAAGTCAAGGTAACTCCGGGAACACTGAAGCTTTCTTT | CASSHGSQGNSGNTEAFF
- | TRBJ2-3 | TRBV9 | TRBD2 | TGTGCCAGCAGCGTAGCGGCGGGAGACACAGATACGCAGTATTTT | CASSVAAGDTDTQYF
- | TRBJ2-5 | TRBV7-2 | - | TGTGCCAGCAGACGTACCGCAGGGCAGCAAGAGACCCAGTACTTC | CASRRTAGQQETQYF